The following is a T cell receptor beta chain sequence with its context. One end of the junction is discordant with germline, which a read error may explain. This record comes from a study of T cell responses to AZD1222 COVID-19 vaccine. Repertoires were generated with immunoSEQ multiplex PCR, while TCRdb's copy carries only in-frame clones and drops some. The sample has around 86,000 clones; 90% are singletons. CDR3 size: 19 residues. The germline V gene has CDR1 SGHRS and CDR2 YFSETQ. The clonotype originates from an adult in good health. The chain is built from TRBV5-1 and TRBJ2-2; 11 bases agree with TRBD1. The starting material was peripheral blood, obtained on day 0 of AZD1222 vaccination. CDR3 loop: CARSRLRDRGSRNTGELFF. For the CDR3, the DNA is TGCGCCCGCAGCCGACTCCGGGACAGGGGGTCGAGAAACACCGGGGAGCTGTTTTTT. Drawing the rest from reference TRBV5-1 and TRBJ2-2, the complete variable domain is KAGVTQTPRYLIKTRGQQVTLSCSPISGHRSVSWYQQTPGQGLQFLFEYFSETQRNKGNFPGRFSGRQFSNSRSEMNVSTLELGDSALYLCARSRLRDRGSRNTGELFFGEGSRLTVL.